The rows below give T cell receptor beta chains drawn from one sample of a study of technical replicates of blood from a few donors. Produced via immunoSEQ multiplex PCR; TCRdb's table is partial and in-frame only. The data show about 71,000 clones, roughly 88% seen once. The sequenced sample was PBMCs. These receptor sequences come from a human donor in good health. Some clones in this sample may be carry-over from other donors' samples. Both conserved end residues are part of each CDR3. The D gene is left open where the match is weak. Not all rows give a size; the values are once, few, many and, for expanded clones, a class.

V: TRBV5-1
J: TRBJ2-7
size: -
D: -
CDR3: CASSFAGPPHEQYF
DNA: TGCGCCAGCAGCTTCGCGGGCCCTCCCCACGAGCAGTACTTC

V: TRBV6-5
J: TRBJ1-2
size: -
D: -
CDR3: CASSYSVRAATF
DNA: TGTGCCAGCAGTTACTCTGTCAGGGCGGCCACCTTC

V: TRBV5-8
J: TRBJ2-3
size: -
D: TRBD2
CDR3: CASSLIAGGFDTQYF
DNA: TGTGCCAGCAGTTTAATAGCGGGGGGTTTTGATACGCAGTATTTT

V: TRBV29-1
J: TRBJ2-1
size: -
D: TRBD2
CDR3: CSVEGGSGGLQYNEQFF
DNA: TGCAGCGTTGAAGGGGGTAGCGGGGGGCTCCAATACAATGAGCAGTTCTTC

V: TRBV11-1
J: TRBJ2-3
size: -
D: -
CDR3: CASSFMSGGSDTQYF
DNA: TGTGCCAGCAGCTTTATGAGCGGAGGTTCCGATACGCAGTATTTT

V: TRBV5-5
J: TRBJ2-7
size: -
D: TRBD2
CDR3: CASSLGPVAGGPEQYF
DNA: TGTGCCAGCAGCTTGGGACCGGTAGCGGGCGGTCCCGAGCAGTACTTC

V: TRBV19
J: TRBJ1-1
size: -
D: -
CDR3: CASSTNREFPEAFF
DNA: TGTGCCAGTAGTACCAACAGGGAATTCCCTGAAGCTTTCTTT

V: TRBV6-1
J: TRBJ1-1
size: -
D: -
CDR3: CASSEGEGWAEAFF
DNA: TGTGCCAGCAGTGAAGGAGAGGGATGGGCTGAAGCTTTCTTT

V: TRBV30
J: TRBJ2-4
size: -
D: TRBD1
CDR3: CAWSARDRGLVNIQYF
DNA: TGTGCCTGGAGTGCCCGGGACAGGGGGTTGGTAAACATTCAGTACTTC

V: TRBV13
J: TRBJ2-7
size: -
D: -
CDR3: CASSPEGSPNYEQYF
DNA: TGTGCCAGCAGCCCAGAGGGATCCCCAAACTACGAGCAGTACTTC

V: TRBV7-2
J: TRBJ2-3
size: -
D: TRBD2
CDR3: CASSLVPSGRGDSGTQYF
DNA: TGTGCCAGCAGCTTGGTTCCAAGCGGGAGAGGGGACTCGGGTACGCAGTATTTT

V: TRBV7-2
J: TRBJ1-6
size: -
D: -
CDR3: CASSLTVEGLNSPLHF
DNA: TGTGCCAGCAGTCTGACGGTGGAGGGCCTCAATTCACCCCTCCACTTT

V: TRBV13
J: TRBJ2-5
size: -
D: -
CDR3: CASSDRAGETQYF
DNA: TGTGCCAGCAGCGATAGGGCGGGGGAGACCCAGTACTTC

V: TRBV7-3
J: TRBJ2-1
size: -
D: TRBD2
CDR3: CASSLNGGGRQEQFF
DNA: TGTGCCAGCAGCTTAAATGGCGGGGGGCGTCAGGAGCAGTTCTTC

V: TRBV29-1
J: TRBJ1-2
size: -
D: -
CDR3: CSAQTRYGYTF
DNA: TGCAGCGCTCAGACTAGATATGGCTACACCTTC

V: TRBV5-1
J: TRBJ2-3
size: -
D: TRBD1
CDR3: CASSLEGATDTQYF
DNA: TGCGCCAGCAGCTTGGAGGGGGCCACAGATACGCAGTATTTT

V: TRBV4-1
J: TRBJ2-3
size: -
D: TRBD2
CDR3: CASSQDETSGGWDTQYF
DNA: TGCGCCAGCAGCCAAGATGAGACTAGCGGGGGGTGGGATACGCAGTATTTT

V: TRBV10-3
J: TRBJ2-7
size: once
D: -
CDR3: CAISEPPRDYEQYF
DNA: TGTGCCATCAGTGAACCCCCCAGGGACTACGAGCAGTACTTC

V: TRBV5-1
J: TRBJ2-7
size: many
D: TRBD1
CDR3: CASSYDRDYEQYF
DNA: TGCGCCAGCAGTTATGACAGGGACTACGAGCAGTACTTC

V: TRBV4-3
J: TRBJ1-2
size: -
D: -
CDR3: CASSQDRLVGYTF
DNA: TGCGCCAGCAGCCAAGATCGGTTGGTGGGCTACACCTTC

V: TRBV4-1
J: TRBJ1-5
size: once
D: -
CDR3: CASSQAPGVQPQHF
DNA: TGCGCCAGCAGCCAAGCGCCAGGGGTTCAGCCCCAGCATTTT

V: TRBV7-2
J: TRBJ2-7
size: -
D: TRBD1
CDR3: CASSLTGFRSYEQYF
DNA: TGTGCCAGCAGTCTGACAGGGTTTAGGTCCTACGAGCAGTACTTC

V: TRBV27
J: TRBJ2-7
size: -
D: TRBD2
CDR3: CASRGLAGVPYEQYF
DNA: TGTGCCAGCAGGGGACTAGCGGGAGTTCCCTACGAGCAGTACTTC

V: TRBV5-6
J: TRBJ1-5
size: -
D: -
CDR3: CASSFSGFSNQPQHF
DNA: TGTGCCAGCAGCTTTTCCGGGTTTAGTAATCAGCCCCAGCATTTT

V: TRBV7-3
J: TRBJ1-1
size: -
D: TRBD1
CDR3: CASSSRQGGTEAFF
DNA: TGTGCCAGCAGCTCCCGACAGGGGGGTACTGAAGCTTTCTTT

V: TRBV15
J: TRBJ1-2
size: -
D: TRBD1
CDR3: CATSRYLGQGNGYTF
DNA: TGTGCCACCAGCAGATACCTGGGACAGGGGAATGGCTACACCTTC

V: TRBV7-2
J: TRBJ2-5
size: -
D: TRBD2
CDR3: CASSPGRGGAETQYF
DNA: TGTGCCAGCAGCCCCGGACGGGGGGGAGCGGAGACCCAGTACTTC

V: TRBV7-2
J: TRBJ2-7
size: -
D: TRBD1
CDR3: CASSLKTGVFYEQYF
DNA: TGTGCCAGCAGCTTAAAGACAGGGGTTTTCTACGAGCAGTACTTC